Listed below are T cell receptor beta chains from one sample, sequenced in a study of T cells in Graves' hyperthyroidism and ophthalmopathy. TCRdb passed the multiplex PCR reads through MiXCR, listing each CDR3 protein once. Of 540,000 or so distinct CDR3 sequences in the sample, about half were seen once. The sample consisted of peripheral blood or thyroid tissue (not recorded which). These receptors were taken from an adult woman with Graves' disease, either hyperthyroidism or ophthalmopathy (not recorded which). The conserved cysteine and the conserved F or W are not part of the CDR3 here. The order of the fields is V gene, J gene, CDR3 protein.

v_call: TRBV7-9; j_call: TRBJ2-7; cdr3_aa: ASSFRDRTYEQY
v_call: TRBV6-6; j_call: TRBJ1-6; cdr3_aa: ASSYDSRISPLH
v_call: TRBV6-1; j_call: TRBJ1-2; cdr3_aa: ASSETGMALGYT
v_call: TRBV20-1; j_call: TRBJ1-2; cdr3_aa: SARSQGPNYT
v_call: TRBV10-2; j_call: TRBJ2-7; cdr3_aa: ASSDRSYRSYEQY
v_call: TRBV7-2; j_call: TRBJ1-4; cdr3_aa: ASSRPGQGYEKLF
v_call: TRBV20-1; j_call: TRBJ2-5; cdr3_aa: SATPPGLASQETQY
v_call: TRBV5-1; j_call: TRBJ2-7; cdr3_aa: ASSRTSGSYEQY
v_call: TRBV20-1; j_call: TRBJ2-1; cdr3_aa: RTGYNEQF
v_call: TRBV20-1; j_call: TRBJ2-5; cdr3_aa: SAKPIQGQAETQY
v_call: TRBV12-3/TRBV12-4; j_call: TRBJ2-5; cdr3_aa: ASSYSGGQETQY
v_call: TRBV7-3; j_call: TRBJ1-2; cdr3_aa: ASSLRQRANYGYT
v_call: TRBV10-2; j_call: TRBJ1-5; cdr3_aa: ASAGIQGTPQH
v_call: TRBV28; j_call: TRBJ1-2; cdr3_aa: ASSLLPNYGYT
v_call: TRBV15; j_call: TRBJ2-7; cdr3_aa: ATSRQGGEQY
v_call: TRBV2; j_call: TRBJ1-5; cdr3_aa: ASSYSRASGQPQH
v_call: TRBV7-3; j_call: TRBJ1-5; cdr3_aa: ASSSYRANQPQH